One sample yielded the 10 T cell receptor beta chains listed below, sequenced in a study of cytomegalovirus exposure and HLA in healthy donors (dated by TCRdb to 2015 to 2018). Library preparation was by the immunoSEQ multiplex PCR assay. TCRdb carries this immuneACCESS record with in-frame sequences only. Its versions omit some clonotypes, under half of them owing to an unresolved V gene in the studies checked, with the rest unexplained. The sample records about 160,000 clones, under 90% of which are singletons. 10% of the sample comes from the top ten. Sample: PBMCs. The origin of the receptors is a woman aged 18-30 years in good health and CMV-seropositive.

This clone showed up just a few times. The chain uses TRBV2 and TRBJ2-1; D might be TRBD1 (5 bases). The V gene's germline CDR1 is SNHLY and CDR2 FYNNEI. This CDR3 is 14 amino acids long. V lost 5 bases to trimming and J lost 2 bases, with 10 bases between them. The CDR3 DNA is TGTGCCAGCAGTCACCGACAGACCTACAATGAGCAGTTCTTC. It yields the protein CASSHRQTYNEQFF.

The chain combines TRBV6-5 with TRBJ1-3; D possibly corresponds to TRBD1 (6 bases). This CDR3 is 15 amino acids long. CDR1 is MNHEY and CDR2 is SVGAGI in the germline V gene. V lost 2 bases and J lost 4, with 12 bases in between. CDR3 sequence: CASSYDQGFGNTIYF. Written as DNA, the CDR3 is TGTGCCAGCAGTTACGACCAGGGGTTCGGAAACACCATATATTTT.

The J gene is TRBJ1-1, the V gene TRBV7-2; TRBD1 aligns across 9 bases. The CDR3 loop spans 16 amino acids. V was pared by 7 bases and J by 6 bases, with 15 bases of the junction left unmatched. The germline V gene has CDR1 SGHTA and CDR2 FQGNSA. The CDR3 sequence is CASTHGFGQGMPEAFF. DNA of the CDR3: TGTGCCAGCACCCACGGTTTTGGACAGGGGATGCCTGAAGCTTTCTTT.

The chain's CDR3 is CASSLNMGATANTEAFF. DNA for the CDR3: TGTGCCAGCAGCTTAAATATGGGCGCGACAGCGAACACTGAAGCTTTCTTT. This chain connects TRBV11-2 to TRBJ1-1, with D possibly TRBD1 on 5 matching bases. This CDR3 is 17 amino acids long. Germline loops: CDR1 SGHAT, CDR2 FQNNGV. Trimming shortened V by 2 bases and J by 1 base, and 17 bases separated the two germline ends.

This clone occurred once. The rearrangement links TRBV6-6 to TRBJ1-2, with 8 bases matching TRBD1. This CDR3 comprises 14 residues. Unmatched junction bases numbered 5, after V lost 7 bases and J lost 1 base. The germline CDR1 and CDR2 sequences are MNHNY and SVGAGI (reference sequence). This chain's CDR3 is CASTGGQGNYGYTF. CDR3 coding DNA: TGTGCCAGCACCGGCGGACAGGGTAACTATGGCTACACCTTC.

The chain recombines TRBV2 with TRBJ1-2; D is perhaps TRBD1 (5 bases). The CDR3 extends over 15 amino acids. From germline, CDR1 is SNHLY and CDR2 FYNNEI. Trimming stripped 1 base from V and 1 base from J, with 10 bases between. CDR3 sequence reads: CASSEVPGINYGYTF. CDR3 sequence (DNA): TGTGCCAGCAGTGAAGTCCCAGGGATTAACTATGGCTACACCTTC.

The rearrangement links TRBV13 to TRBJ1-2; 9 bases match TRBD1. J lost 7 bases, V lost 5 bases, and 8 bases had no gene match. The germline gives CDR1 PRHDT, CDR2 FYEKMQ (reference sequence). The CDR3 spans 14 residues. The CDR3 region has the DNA TGTGCCAGCAGCACATACAGGGGGCGTCTTGGCTACACCTTC. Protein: CASSTYRGRLGYTF.

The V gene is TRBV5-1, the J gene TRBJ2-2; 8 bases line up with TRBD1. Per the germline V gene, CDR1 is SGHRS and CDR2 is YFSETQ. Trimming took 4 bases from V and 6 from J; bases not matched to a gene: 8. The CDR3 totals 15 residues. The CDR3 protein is CASSAPLQGAGELFF. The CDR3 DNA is TGCGCCAGCAGCGCCCCTTTACAGGGGGCCGGGGAGCTGTTTTTT.

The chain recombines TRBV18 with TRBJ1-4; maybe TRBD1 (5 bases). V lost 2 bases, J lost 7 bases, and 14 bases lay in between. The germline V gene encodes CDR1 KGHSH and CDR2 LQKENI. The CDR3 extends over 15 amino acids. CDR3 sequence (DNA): TGTGCCAGCTCACCATATCGGCAGGGTGGTGAAAAACTGTTTTTT. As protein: CASSPYRQGGEKLFF.

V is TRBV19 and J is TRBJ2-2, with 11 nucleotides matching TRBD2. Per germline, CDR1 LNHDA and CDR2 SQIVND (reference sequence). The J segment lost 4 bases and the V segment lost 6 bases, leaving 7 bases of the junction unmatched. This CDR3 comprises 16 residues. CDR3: CASRLLAGGPTGELFF. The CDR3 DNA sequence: TGTGCCAGTAGACTATTAGCGGGAGGGCCCACCGGGGAGCTGTTTTTT.